This paragraph covers one TCR beta chain sequence. Its antigen is not identified. The data originate from a study of T cell responses to AZD1222 COVID-19 vaccine. The study, taken as a whole, reports: Recipients of AZD1222 seropositive at baseline numbered only 6 or 7. Two doses of AZD1222 preceded a rise in Spike-specific TCR breadth and depth. Samples come after the peak T cell response, not at day 14.

CDR1 and CDR2 (germline): SNHLY, FYNNEI. This CDR3 spans 14 amino acids. V gave up 7 bases and J gave up 4 bases; unmatched junction bases: 8. Pooled samples include second doses given at about 4 or 12 weeks. Clones were read by immunoSEQ multiplex PCR, and TCRdb kept only the in-frame ones, dropping some. The sample lists roughly 120,000 clones; around 89% were seen once. V and J are TRBV2 and TRBJ2-7; TRBD2 matches 9 bases. Specimen: peripheral blood, collected 28 days after the second AZD1222 dose. The sequence came from an adult who received the AZD1222 COVID-19 vaccine. CDR3 in amino acids: CASNTAGGNYEQYF. DNA for the CDR3: TGTGCCAGCAATACTGCGGGGGGGAATTACGAGCAGTACTTC.